The clone carrying this T cell receptor (beta chain) was seen a handful of times. Repertoires were generated with immunoSEQ multiplex PCR, while TCRdb's copy carries only in-frame clones and drops some. The sample gives 150,000 to 200,000 clones, roughly 80% of which show up once; around 5.3% is in the top ten. This sample was included in a study of blood T cell repertoires in COVID-19. Study context: Sources were T cells, B-cell-depleted T cells, or PBMCs; the material itself was cDNA or gDNA.

This CDR3 region has 13 residues. The V gene end was trimmed by 8 bases and the J gene end by 5 bases; junction bases not matched to a gene: 7. Germline CDR1 reads SNHLY; CDR2 reads FYNNEI. Input material: PBMCs or T cells enriched from blood (not recorded which). The rearrangement joins TRBV2 to TRBJ1-2; 8 bases line up with TRBD1. The source of this sequence is a woman between 40 and 55 years old with acute COVID-19. CDR3 in DNA: TGTGCCAGCTATAGACAGGGGAATTATGGCTACACCTTC. This encodes CASYRQGNYGYTF. Full variable domain (rest looked up from reference TRBV2 and TRBJ1-2): EPEVTQTPSHQVTQMGQEVILRCVPISNHLYFYWYRQILGQKVEFLVSFYNNEISEKSEIFDDQFSVERPDGSNFTLKIRSTKLEDSAMYFCASYRQGNYGYTFGSGTRLTVV.